This TCR beta chain appears in the sequencing data of a study of PD-1 blockade in classical Hodgkin lymphoma. Regarding time point: newly diagnosed, previously untreated cHL patient sample. The authors compared against newly diagnosed, untreated classical Hodgkin lymphoma PBMCs. Findings and caveats of the study: Repertoire differences lack defined causes, possibly disease activity or prior therapy. A reduction in baseline TCR diversity was reportedly seen in newly diagnosed patients relative to healthy donors.

Using immunoSEQ multiplex PCR, the repertoire was profiled, and TCRdb retains in-frame clones only, with some absent. The data contain fewer than 90,000 clones, over 90% of them singletons. A remark on this clone: What it binds is not known.

This sequence was found in a human donor with classical Hodgkin lymphoma. Sequencing was carried out using peripheral blood mononuclear cells (PBMCs).

The CDR3 reads CASSFRQGIDEQFF. In nucleotides, the CDR3 is TGCGCCAGCAGCTTTCGACAGGGGATCGATGAGCAGTTCTTC. The chain recombines TRBV5-1 with TRBJ2-1; 8 bases fit TRBD1. The CDR3 has 14 amino acids. CDR1 and CDR2 (germline): SGHRS, YFSETQ. With V trimmed by 2 bases and J by 8 bases, 6 bases remained unmatched.